These 15 T cell receptor beta chains share one sample of origin, sequenced in a study of blood T cell repertoires in COVID-19. The assay was immunoSEQ multiplex PCR, and TCRdb's table has in-frame clones only and misses some. Of about 370,000 clones listed, approximately 87% are singletons. Sequenced material: peripheral blood. The receptors were gathered from a woman in her twenties or thirties with COVID-19, enrolled during active disease.

The rearrangement joins TRBV5-1 to TRBJ2-3; 7 nucleotides agree with TRBD2. The CDR3 consists of 15 residues. V was clipped by 2 bases and J by 4 bases; unmatched bases: 7. Germline CDR1 is SGHRS and CDR2 is YFSETQ. CDR3 protein: CASSFSGGVADTQYF. DNA of the CDR3: TGCGCCAGCAGCTTTTCGGGAGGAGTGGCAGATACGCAGTATTTT. The variable domain in full, completed from reference TRBV5-1 and TRBJ2-3, reads KAGVTQTPRYLIKTRGQQVTLSCSPISGHRSVSWYQQTPGQGLQFLFEYFSETQRNKGNFPGRFSGRQFSNSRSEMNVSTLELGDSALYLCASSFSGGVADTQYFGPGTRLTVL.

The genes are TRBV18 and TRBJ1-6, with D possibly being TRBD1 (6 bases). The V gene lost 4 bases and the J gene lost 14 bases, with 15 bases spanning the gap. The CDR3 has 13 amino acids. Germline lookup yields CDR1 KGHSH and CDR2 LQKENI. This CDR3 is CASSLKVQGSLHF. CDR3 in DNA: TGTGCCAGCTCACTAAAAGTACAGGGCTCCCTCCACTTT.

J is TRBJ1-1 and V is TRBV7-6; D remains unclear. V lost 6 bases, J lost 2 bases, and 16 bases lay in between. The CDR3 has 15 residues. In germline, CDR1 is SGHVS, CDR2 FNYEAQ. This chain's CDR3 is CASSLNVAGNTEAFF. For the CDR3, the DNA is TGTGCCAGCAGTTTAAACGTGGCGGGAAACACTGAAGCTTTCTTT.

The rearrangement joins TRBV29-1 to TRBJ2-3; 11 bases map to TRBD1. CDR3 size: 14 residues. Per the germline V gene, CDR1 is SQVTM and CDR2 is ANQGSEA. Trimming took 3 bases from V and 3 from J; bases not matched to a gene: 2. CDR3 nucleotide sequence: TGCAGCGTTGAGGACAGGGGGCAAACAGATACGCAGTATTTT. It codes for CSVEDRGQTDTQYF.

The chain employs TRBV9 and TRBJ1-3, with a tentative D call TRBD1 (6 bases). CDR3 length equals 14 residues. The V end lost 4 bases, the J end lost 2 bases, and 10 bases lay between the germline ends. Germline CDR1 and CDR2: SGDLS and YYNGEE. The CDR3 DNA sequence: TGTGCCAGCAGCCAAGGGGGTCCTGGAAACACCATATATTTT. Amino acid sequence: CASSQGGPGNTIYF.

This clone was seen just once. An end of the junction does not agree with germline; a read error may underlie this. The J gene is TRBJ2-2, the V gene TRBV5-1; perhaps TRBD1 as D (8 bases). CDR3 length: 15 amino acids. Per the germline V gene, CDR1 is SGHRS and CDR2 is YFSETQ. CDR3 protein: CARRGGTGGAGELFF. As DNA, the CDR3 is TGCGCCCGCAGGGGGGGGACAGGAGGAGCCGGGGAGCTGTTTTTT. Drawing the rest from reference TRBV5-1 and TRBJ2-2, the complete variable domain is KAGVTQTPRYLIKTRGQQVTLSCSPISGHRSVSWYQQTPGQGLQFLFEYFSETQRNKGNFPGRFSGRQFSNSRSEMNVSTLELGDSALYLCARRGGTGGAGELFFGEGSRLTVL.

The chain uses TRBV27 and TRBJ2-5, with 9 bases identical to TRBD1. Germline loops: CDR1 MNHEY, CDR2 SMNVEV (reference sequence). The J segment lost 5 bases and the V segment lost 6 bases, leaving 10 bases of the junction unmatched. The CDR3 sequence is 15 residues long. The CDR3 reads CASSYGQGLRETQYF. CDR3 DNA sequence: TGTGCCAGCAGCTATGGACAGGGGCTACGGGAGACCCAGTACTTC.

The V call is TRBV29-1, the J call TRBJ2-7, with D possibly being TRBD1 (6 bases). Germline V gives CDR1 SQVTM, CDR2 ANQGSEA. Between the trimmed V and J ends, which lost 3 bases and 5 bases, there was a span of 11 bases. The CDR3 contains 12 residues. Here the CDR3 DNA reads TGCAGCGTTGAGCTGGGGGCAGACGAGCAGTACTTC. Protein: CSVELGADEQYF.

There are a few counts of this clone. This chain connects TRBV2 to TRBJ1-6; a possible D gene is TRBD1 (6 bases). Germline V gives CDR1 SNHLY, CDR2 FYNNEI. The CDR3 length is 17 residues. V dropped 2 bases and J dropped 6 bases, with 17 bases sitting between them. The CDR3 here is CASSESPSGVVNSPLHF. Written as DNA, the CDR3 is TGTGCCAGCAGTGAAAGCCCTTCAGGGGTTGTTAATTCACCCCTCCACTTT.

CDR3 in amino acids: CASRTGTGPFEQYF. The CDR3 DNA follows: TGCGCCAGCAGGACCGGGACAGGGCCCTTCGAGCAGTACTTC. The gene calls are TRBV5-1 and TRBJ2-7, with 9 bases identical to TRBD1. The CDR3 is made up of 14 amino acids. The trim removed 5 bases at V and 6 bases at J, leaving 9 bases unmatched. From germline, CDR1 is SGHRS and CDR2 YFSETQ.

V is TRBV29-1 and J is TRBJ1-3; unclear D gene. The V gene's germline CDR1 is SQVTM and CDR2 ANQGSEA. V lost 5 bases, J lost 0 bases, and 14 bases lay in between. This CDR3 comprises 15 residues. The CDR3 reads CSVRDDTRSGNTIYF. The CDR3 nucleotides read TGCAGCGTTCGGGATGACACCCGCTCTGGAAACACCATATATTTT.

The gene calls are TRBV27 and TRBJ2-7, with 7 bases matching TRBD2. CDR1 and CDR2 from the germline V gene are MNHEY and SMNVEV (reference sequence). The CDR3 sequence is 13 residues long. The J segment lost 6 bases and the V segment lost 4 bases, leaving 6 bases of the junction unmatched. The CDR3 spells CASSSGLPREQYF. The DNA of the CDR3 is TGTGCCAGCAGTTCGGGACTACCCCGCGAGCAGTACTTC.

The V call is TRBV2, the J call TRBJ2-1; 10 bases align to TRBD1. Per the germline V gene, CDR1 is SNHLY and CDR2 is FYNNEI. This CDR3 spans 14 amino acids. The trim removed 0 bases at V and 10 bases at J, leaving 3 bases unmatched. The CDR3 region has the DNA TGTGCCAGCAGTGAAGCGACAGGGGGCGGGGAGCAGTTCTTC. As protein: CASSEATGGGEQFF.

This chain links TRBV19 with TRBJ2-1; the D gene is possibly TRBD1 (5 bases). V lost 4 bases and J 8 bases, leaving 9 bases between the germline ends. Germline CDR1 is LNHDA and CDR2 is SQIVND (reference sequence). The CDR3 runs to 12 residues. CDR3: CASSTPGYEQFF. The CDR3 nucleotides read TGTGCCAGTAGTACCCCAGGGTATGAGCAGTTCTTC. Looking up the rest from reference TRBV19 and TRBJ2-1 gives the full variable domain: DGGITQSPKYLFRKEGQNVTLSCEQNLNHDAMYWYRQDPGQGLRLIYYSQIVNDFQKGDIAEGYSVSREKKESFPLTVTSAQKNPTAFYLCASSTPGYEQFFGPGTRLTVL.

This chain joins TRBV4-1 and TRBJ2-7; D is perhaps TRBD1 (5 bases). The V gene's germline CDR1 is MGHRA and CDR2 YSYEKL. The CDR3 is 16 residues long. V dropped 2 bases and J dropped 2 bases, with 16 bases sitting between them. Written as DNA, the CDR3 is TGCGCCAGCAGCCAATATGGGGCCGGCCTTGCCTACGAGCAGTACTTC. Translation gives CASSQYGAGLAYEQYF.